This T cell receptor beta chain was sequenced during a study of CD8 T cells in ankylosing spondylitis listed by TCRdb under 2017. At the level of the whole study: To find TCR variants linked to disease, the study profiled T cell receptor beta repertoires in ankylosing spondylitis patients and healthy donors. The full study cohort was made up of about 25 ankylosing spondylitis patients and fewer than 120 healthy donors. Peripheral blood samples were taken, and synovial fluid was additionally collected from ankylosing spondylitis patients.

Remarks on this clonotype: Its cognate antigen has yet to be identified. No qualities accompany the bases; no much larger clone lies one base away.

Instrument on record: Illumina HiSeq 2500. Quantitative 5'-RACE with molecular barcodes was the method used to prepare the TCR beta libraries. Concerning the study's data processing: A new computational method, built on a probabilistic model of VDJ rearrangement, was used to identify disease-linked TCR variants. TCRdb itself trimmed the public reads at Q25 with fastp, ran MiXCR and retained productive beta chains. Each entry merges the rows of one CDR3 protein and shows their most common DNA and genes. These V and J calls originate from TCRdb's pipeline instead of the authors' own analysis. The sample includes roughly 180,000 distinct CDR3 sequences, with 13% observed a single time. Clones ranked in the top ten supply approximately 11% of the sample. The full study reports these points: According to the report, matched synovial fluid samples from ankylosing spondylitis patients were significantly enriched for the disease-linked clones. A CD8+ phenotype was shown by the disease-linked clones, which were found at relatively low frequencies in peripheral blood. Some motif variants had previously been reported in the synovial fluid and blood of reactive arthritis patients, which suggests shared mechanisms of disease initiation. Blood from ankylosing spondylitis patients appeared to be characterized by a TCR beta motif made up of several highly homologous amino acid variants.

The sequence was collected from a female donor with ankylosing spondylitis or in good health (not recorded which). Sequencing was done on a sample of blood, either unsorted or a sorted T cell fraction (not recorded which).

The encoded CDR3 is CSARAYQVGGISSSNQPQHF. The nucleotide sequence reads TGCAGTGCTAGAGCCTACCAGGTAGGGGGCATATCTAGCAGCAATCAGCCCCAGCATTTT. The receptor chain draws on TRBV20-1 and TRBJ1-5, and 7 bases in between align with TRBD1. Unmatched junction bases come to 19, with V trimmed by 1 base and J by 1 base. Sequences DFQATT (CDR1) and SNEGSKA (CDR2) are obtained from the germline V gene (reference sequence). There are 20 amino acids in the CDR3, from cysteine to phenylalanine inclusive. Here the CDR3 DNA is all that survives: 60 bases in frame from base 1.